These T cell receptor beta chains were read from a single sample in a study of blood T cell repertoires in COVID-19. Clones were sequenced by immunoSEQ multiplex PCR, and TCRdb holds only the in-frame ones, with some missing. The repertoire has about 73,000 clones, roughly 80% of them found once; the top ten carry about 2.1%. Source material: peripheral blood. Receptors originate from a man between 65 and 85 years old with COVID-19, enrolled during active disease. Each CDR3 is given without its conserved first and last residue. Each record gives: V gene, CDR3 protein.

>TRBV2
ASTEIGAVNSPLH
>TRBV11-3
ASSLGQGAYNEQF
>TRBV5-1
ASSPGTGNGYT
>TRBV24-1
ATSAAPGLRDNEQF
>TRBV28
ASSLGHSNQPQH
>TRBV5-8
ASTDRGAGQETQY
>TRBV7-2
ASSLGPSQAEAF
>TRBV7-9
ASKMGGGRINEQF
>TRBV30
AWSPFGVGANVLT
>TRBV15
ATSRDRTGANQPQH
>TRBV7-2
ASSLGWRDQPQH